The sequence of this T cell receptor beta chain was determined in a study of blood T cell repertoires in COVID-19. This CDR3 comprises 13 residues. The ends were cut back, 3 bases at V and 7 bases at J, with 13 bases in the middle. The germline gives CDR1 SGDLS, CDR2 YYNGEE. The table came from immunoSEQ multiplex PCR; TCRdb's copy has only in-frame clones and leaves some out. This repertoire shows around 440,000 clones, 70% to 90% found once; its top ten account for over 10%. V is TRBV9 and J is TRBJ1-2, with no clear D. The specimen was peripheral blood. The receptor was isolated from a woman between 50 and 59 years old with COVID-19, enrolled during active disease. The chain's CDR3 is CASSAGGPGGYTF. CDR3 nucleotides: TGTGCCAGCAGCGCGGGAGGGCCGGGTGGCTACACCTTC.